Below are 31 T cell receptor beta chains sequenced from a single sample in a study of blood T cell repertoires in COVID-19 (dated by TCRdb to the early 2020s). Libraries were prepared through the immunoSEQ multiplex PCR assay. The table was pulled from immuneACCESS by TCRdb, which kept in-frame rearrangements only. Such tables lose some clones; where checked, under half of the loss comes from unresolved V genes, and the rest has no known cause. The sample table contains 75,000 to 95,000 clones; only one count was recorded for roughly 90% of them. Roughly 4.4% of the sample goes to the ten largest clones. The sequenced material came from peripheral blood. The origin of the receptors is a man in his forties or fifties with active COVID-19.

This sequence joins TRBV11-2 and TRBJ2-5, with a tentative D call TRBD2 (7 bases). This CDR3 comprises 17 residues. Germline CDR1 reads SGHAT; CDR2 reads FQNNGV. V lost 2 bases and J lost 0, with 16 bases in between. The DNA of the CDR3 is TGTGCCAGCAGCTTAAGTGGTGGGGGGGGCAACCAAGAGACCCAGTACTTC. Translated, it gives CASSLSGGGGNQETQYF.

The chain couples TRBV27 to TRBJ1-1; D is possibly TRBD1 (6 bases). Germline V gene lookup returns CDR1 MNHEY and CDR2 SMNVEV (reference sequence). This CDR3 is 12 amino acids long. Trimming left V 8 bases short and J 0 bases short, with 7 bases between. The CDR3 loop reads CASWGLNTEAFF. DNA for the CDR3: TGTGCCAGCTGGGGGCTGAACACTGAAGCTTTCTTT.

This rearrangement joins TRBV11-2 to TRBJ2-1, with D uncertain. The CDR3 loop spans 12 amino acids. Between the trimmed V and J ends, which lost 7 bases and 9 bases, there was a span of 13 bases. Per the germline V gene, CDR1 is SGHAT and CDR2 is FQNNGV. The CDR3 reads CASTFSKAEQFF. The CDR3 DNA reads TGTGCCAGCACCTTTAGTAAAGCTGAGCAGTTCTTC.

The gene calls are TRBV28 and TRBJ2-7, with 8 bases that match TRBD2. V gave up 5 bases and J gave up 5 bases; unmatched junction bases: 14. Germline CDR1 is MDHEN and CDR2 is SYDVKM. The CDR3 has 16 amino acids. This chain's CDR3 is CASSTAQAGALDEQYF. The CDR3 bases are TGTGCCAGCAGTACGGCCCAAGCGGGAGCCTTGGACGAGCAGTACTTC. Full variable domain (remainder filled in from reference TRBV28 and TRBJ2-7): DVKVTQSSRYLVKRTGEKVFLECVQDMDHENMFWYRQDPGLGLRLIYFSYDVKMKEKGDIPEGYSVSREKKERFSLILESASTNQTSMYLCASSTAQAGALDEQYFGPGTRLTVT.

The gene calls are TRBV6-2 or TRBV6-3 and TRBJ2-3; D is undetermined. CDR1 and CDR2 (germline): MNHEY, SVGEGT. The CDR3 contains 11 residues. Deletions cut 2 bases from V and 10 bases from J, with 7 bases between. Here the CDR3 reads CASSYERAQYF. The CDR3 region has the DNA TGTGCCAGCAGTTACGAGCGCGCGCAGTATTTT.

This sequence joins TRBV6-4 and TRBJ2-1, with 9 bases lining up with TRBD1. The CDR3 is 14 amino acids. CDR1 and CDR2 (germline): MRHNA, SNTAGT. V shed 0 bases, J shed 8 bases, and the junction held 2 bases outside the gene matches. CDR3 loop: CASSDSTGGDEQFF. The CDR3 region has the DNA TGTGCCAGCAGTGACTCAACAGGGGGCGATGAGCAGTTCTTC.

The chain links TRBV11-2 to TRBJ2-1; maybe TRBD2 (6 bases). Germline V gene sequence: CDR1 SGHAT, CDR2 FQNNGV. The CDR3 sequence is 16 residues long. The V gene lost 1 base and the J gene lost 0 bases, with 10 bases spanning the gap. The CDR3 DNA sequence: TGTGCCAGCAGCTTAGCGGGTAGCGGCTCCTACAATGAGCAGTTCTTC. Its translation: CASSLAGSGSYNEQFF.

The V call is TRBV4-1, the J call TRBJ2-3; unclear D gene. Trimming pared 1 base from V and 6 bases from J, leaving 8 bases between. This CDR3 comprises 13 residues. Germline CDR1 is MGHRA and CDR2 is YSYEKL. CDR3 loop: CASSQVGSDTQYF. CDR3 DNA: TGCGCCAGCAGCCAAGTCGGGTCCGATACGCAGTATTTT.

V gene TRBV5-4 combines with J gene TRBJ2-7, with no clear D. Germline V gives CDR1 SGHNT, CDR2 YYREEE (reference sequence). Trimming took off 1 base at V and 1 base at J, with 12 bases between the two ends. The CDR3 extends over 15 amino acids. The CDR3 sequence is CASSLPHGGSYEQYF. In DNA form, the CDR3 reads TGTGCCAGCAGCTTGCCCCATGGCGGTTCCTACGAGCAGTACTTC.

CDR3 DNA sequence: TGCGCCAGCAGCCTACGAACAGGGGTGGAGTACTATGGCTACACCTTC. Translated: CASSLRTGVEYYGYTF. The gene calls are TRBV5-1 and TRBJ1-2, with 7 nucleotides matching TRBD1. Germline loops: CDR1 SGHRS, CDR2 YFSETQ. The CDR3 runs to 16 residues. Trimming removed 4 bases from V and 3 bases from J; junction bases left unmatched: 12. The full variable domain, its missing parts supplied by reference TRBV5-1 and TRBJ1-2, is KAGVTQTPRYLIKTRGQQVTLSCSPISGHRSVSWYQQTPGQGLQFLFEYFSETQRNKGNFPGRFSGRQFSNSRSEMNVSTLELGDSALYLCASSLRTGVEYYGYTFGSGTRLTVV.

The chain combines TRBV7-2 with TRBJ2-5, with D possibly being TRBD1 (5 bases). The V and J ends lost 5 bases and 5 bases respectively, with 15 bases between them. This CDR3 contains 14 residues. Germline-derived CDR1 and CDR2 are SGHTA and FQGNSA. Here the CDR3 DNA reads TGTGCCAGCAGCCTGACAGAGTTCGGGGAGACCCAGTACTTC. This encodes CASSLTEFGETQYF.

V usage is TRBV9 and J usage is TRBJ2-1; TRBD2 agrees at 8 bases. The V and J ends lost 4 bases and 2 bases, in that order; junction bases with no gene match: 5. Germline CDR1 SGDLS, CDR2 YYNGEE. There are 15 residues in the CDR3. For the CDR3, the DNA is TGTGCCAGCAGCCCTGTTAGCGGGACCTACAATGAGCAGTTCTTC. Amino acid sequence: CASSPVSGTYNEQFF.

J is TRBJ2-7 and V is TRBV9; perhaps TRBD2 as D (7 bases). CDR3 length equals 14 residues. The V gene lost 0 bases and the J gene lost 5 bases, with 12 bases spanning the gap. Germline assignment: CDR1 SGDLS and CDR2 YYNGEE. The CDR3 region has the DNA TGTGCCAGCAGCGTAGACGGGGGGCGGAACGAGCAGTACTTC. Amino acid sequence: CASSVDGGRNEQYF. The full variable domain, with the rest looked up from reference TRBV9 and TRBJ2-7, is DSGVTQTPKHLITATGQRVTLRCSPRSGDLSVYWYQQSLDQGLQFLIQYYNGEERAKGNILERFSAQQFPDLHSELNLSSLELGDSALYFCASSVDGGRNEQYFGPGTRLTVT.

In regard to this clone: Different DNA sequences within this sample yield the same CDR3. This chain uses TRBV10-1 with TRBJ2-2, with 13 bases aligning to TRBD2. The CDR3 runs 15 residues. Germline loops: CDR1 WNHNN, CDR2 SYGVQD (reference sequence). The V gene end was trimmed by 5 bases and the J gene end by 5 bases; junction bases not matched to a gene: 2. The CDR3 nucleotides are TGCGCCAGCAGTCCGGGACTAGCGGGGACCGGGGAGCTGTTTTTT. Translating gives CASSPGLAGTGELFF.

Only one count was recorded for this clone. This chain connects TRBV11-3 to TRBJ2-6; a possible D gene is TRBD2 (6 bases). The V end lost 1 base, the J end lost 0 bases, and 10 bases lay between the germline ends. CDR3 length: 17 residues. Germline loops: CDR1 SGHNT, CDR2 YENEEA. CDR3 sequence: CASSLAHGSSGANVLTF. Here the CDR3 DNA reads TGTGCCAGCAGCTTAGCTCACGGGAGCTCTGGGGCCAACGTCCTGACTTTC.

The V call is TRBV10-3, the J call TRBJ1-1, with 8 bases that match TRBD1. Germline CDR1 reads ENHRY; CDR2 reads SYGVKD. J gave up 3 bases and V 0 bases, and 6 bases lay outside the gene matches. There are 16 residues in the CDR3. The CDR3 nucleotides are TGTGCCATCAGTGAGTCCGGGTGGGGACAGGACACTGAAGCTTTCTTT. Amino acid sequence: CAISESGWGQDTEAFF.

The chain uses TRBV18 and TRBJ2-6, with D maybe TRBD1 (6 bases). The V end was cut by 3 bases, the J end by 0 bases, with 12 bases between. This CDR3 spans 17 amino acids. The germline V gene has CDR1 KGHSH and CDR2 LQKENI. The CDR3 nucleotides read TGTGCCAGCTCACCCACGACAGGAGTCTCTGGGGCCAACGTCCTGACTTTC. Translated: CASSPTTGVSGANVLTF.

This chain links TRBV3-1 (or the pseudogene TRBV3-2) with TRBJ2-1, with 14 bases fitting TRBD2. The CDR3 covers 20 residues. With 0 bases clipped from V and 0 bases from J, the junction kept 7 bases outside the gene matches. Germline CDR1 is LGHDT and CDR2 is YNNKEL (reference sequence). The CDR3 nucleotides read TGTGCCAGCAGCCAAGACCGACTAGCGGGAGGGCCGAGCTCCTACAATGAGCAGTTCTTC. Encoded protein: CASSQDRLAGGPSSYNEQFF.

This chain joins TRBV5-8 and TRBJ2-2, with 8 bases that match TRBD2. Trimming cost V 5 bases and J 4 bases; bases outside gene matches: 7. Germline-derived CDR1 and CDR2 are SGHTS and YDEGEE. The CDR3 runs to 15 residues. The CDR3 region is CASSSGTRGTGELFF. The CDR3 bases are TGTGCCAGCAGTTCCGGGACTAGAGGCACCGGGGAGCTGTTTTTT.

The V gene is TRBV2, the J gene TRBJ2-6; D is possibly TRBD1 (6 bases). Trimming cost V 6 bases and J 0 bases, with 12 bases left between them. Germline values: CDR1 SNHLY, CDR2 FYNNEI. The CDR3 extends over 16 amino acids. CDR3 residues: CASRKGQPSGANVLTF. In DNA, the CDR3 is TGTGCCAGCAGGAAGGGACAACCCTCTGGGGCCAACGTCCTGACTTTC.

V and J are TRBV6-5 and TRBJ1-1; D is uncertain. Germline CDR1 reads MNHEY; CDR2 reads SVGAGI. Trimming cost V 6 bases and J 0 bases, with 8 bases left between them. There are 13 residues in the CDR3. Written as DNA, the CDR3 is TGTGCCAGCAGCCCCACGGTGAACACTGAAGCTTTCTTT. It codes for CASSPTVNTEAFF.

This rearrangement joins TRBV5-6 to TRBJ1-4, with D perhaps TRBD1 (5 bases). Trimming left V 3 bases short and J 4 bases short, with 7 bases between. There are 13 residues in the CDR3. Germline V gene data show CDR1 as SGHDT and CDR2 as YYEEEE. This chain's CDR3 is CASSSGYNEKLFF. CDR3 nucleotide sequence: TGTGCCAGCAGCTCAGGGTATAATGAAAAACTGTTTTTT.

The chain recombines TRBV5-1 with TRBJ2-7; TRBD1 matches at 7 bases. CDR3 size: 14 residues. J gave up 2 bases and V 0 bases, and 2 bases lay outside the gene matches. The germline CDR1 and CDR2 sequences are SGHRS and YFSETQ. CDR3 nucleotide sequence: TGCGCCAGCAGCTTGGAAGGGACAGCCTACGAGCAGTACTTC. Encoded protein: CASSLEGTAYEQYF.

This clone was detected once. V gene TRBV7-2 combines with J gene TRBJ2-7; maybe TRBD2 (7 bases). V dropped 5 bases and J dropped 0 bases, with 14 bases sitting between them. Per the germline V gene, CDR1 is SGHTA and CDR2 is FQGNSA. This CDR3 is 15 amino acids long. The CDR3 protein is CASSLGRDISYEQYF. In DNA form, the CDR3 reads TGTGCCAGCAGCCTGGGGAGGGACATCTCCTACGAGCAGTACTTC.

V and J are TRBV6-1 and TRBJ1-1; D may be TRBD1 (5 bases). There are 14 residues in the CDR3. The ends were cut back, 1 base at V and 2 bases at J, with 8 bases in the middle. Germline V gene data show CDR1 as MNHNS and CDR2 as SASEGT. CDR3 DNA: TGTGCCAGCAGTGAAGGGCAGGGCAACACTGAAGCTTTCTTT. Protein product: CASSEGQGNTEAFF.

The chain links TRBV11-1 to TRBJ1-1; no reliable D call. V shed 1 base and J shed 3 bases, with 12 bases lying between them. The CDR3 loop spans 15 amino acids. In germline, CDR1 is SGHAT, CDR2 FQDESV (reference sequence). In DNA form, the CDR3 reads TGTGCCAGCAGCTTAGGGGAGGGCGGATACACTGAAGCTTTCTTT. It codes for CASSLGEGGYTEAFF.

The CDR3 DNA is TGTGCCAGCAGCGCAACTTTGGTGAACACCGGGGAGCTGTTTTTT. This encodes CASSATLVNTGELFF. The chain uses TRBV9 and TRBJ2-2; D is uncertain. CDR3 length equals 15 residues. CDR1 and CDR2 from the germline V gene are SGDLS and YYNGEE. V was cut by 3 bases and J by 1 base, with 10 bases left in between.

V is TRBV24-1 and J is TRBJ2-1; a possible D gene is TRBD1 (6 bases). Deletions cut 3 bases from V and 4 bases from J, with 9 bases between. This CDR3 contains 14 residues. Germline loops: CDR1 KGHDR, CDR2 SFDVKD. CDR3 nucleotides: TGTGCCACCAGTGATGCCACAGGGTACAATGAGCAGTTCTTC. Protein sequence: CATSDATGYNEQFF.

The chain recombines TRBV27 with TRBJ1-1, with D uncertain. The V gene's germline CDR1 is MNHEY and CDR2 SMNVEV (reference sequence). The germline V and J ends were trimmed by 5 bases and 8 bases, with 15 bases remaining between them. This CDR3 comprises 13 residues. CDR3 protein: CASSPNQRTEAFF. DNA for the CDR3: TGTGCCAGCAGTCCAAACCAGCGAACCGAAGCTTTCTTT.

The gene calls are TRBV7-2 and TRBJ2-2; 10 bases agree with TRBD2. Germline V gene sequence: CDR1 SGHTA, CDR2 FQGNSA. The junction had 6 bases not matched to a gene; V was cut back by 2 bases and J by 0 bases. This CDR3 is 18 amino acids long. For the CDR3, the DNA is TGTGCCAGCAGCTTAACGAGCGGGGGGGCCTCGAACACCGGGGAGCTGTTTTTT. This codes for CASSLTSGGASNTGELFF.

V is TRBV5-1 and J is TRBJ2-7, with 9 bases lining up with TRBD2. The length of the CDR3 is 16 residues. The ends lost 4 bases at V and 1 base at J; junction bases unmatched: 9. Germline assignment: CDR1 SGHRS and CDR2 YFSETQ. The CDR3 DNA reads as TGCGCCAGCAGCCCTCAAGGTCTAGCGGGATCCTACGAGCAGTACTTC. This sequence encodes CASSPQGLAGSYEQYF. The variable domain in full, with the rest retrieved from reference TRBV5-1 and TRBJ2-7, is KAGVTQTPRYLIKTRGQQVTLSCSPISGHRSVSWYQQTPGQGLQFLFEYFSETQRNKGNFPGRFSGRQFSNSRSEMNVSTLELGDSALYLCASSPQGLAGSYEQYFGPGTRLTVT.